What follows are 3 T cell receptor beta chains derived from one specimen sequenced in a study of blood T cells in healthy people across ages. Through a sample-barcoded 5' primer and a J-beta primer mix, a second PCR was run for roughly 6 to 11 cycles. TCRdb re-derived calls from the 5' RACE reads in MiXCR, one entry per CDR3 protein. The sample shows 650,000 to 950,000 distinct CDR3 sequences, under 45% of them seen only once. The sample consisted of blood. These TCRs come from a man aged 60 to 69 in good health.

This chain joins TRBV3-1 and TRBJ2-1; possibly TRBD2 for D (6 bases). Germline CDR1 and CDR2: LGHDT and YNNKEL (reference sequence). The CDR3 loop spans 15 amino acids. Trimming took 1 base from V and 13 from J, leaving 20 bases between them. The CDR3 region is CASSQADQRRETQFF. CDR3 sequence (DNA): TGTGCCAGCAGCCAAGCTGATCAGCGACGGGAGACCCAGTTCTTC.

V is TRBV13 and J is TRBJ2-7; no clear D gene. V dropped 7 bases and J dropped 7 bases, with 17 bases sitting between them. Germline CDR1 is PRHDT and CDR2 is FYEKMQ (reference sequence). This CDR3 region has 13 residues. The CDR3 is CASKPGFSPEQYF. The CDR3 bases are TGTGCCAGCAAACCGGGCTTTTCACCTGAGCAGTACTTC.

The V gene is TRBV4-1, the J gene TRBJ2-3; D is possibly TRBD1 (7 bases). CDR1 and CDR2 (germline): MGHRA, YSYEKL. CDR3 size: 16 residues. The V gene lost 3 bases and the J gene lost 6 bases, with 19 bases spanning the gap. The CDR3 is CASSHHLRDRADTQYF. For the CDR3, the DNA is TGCGCCAGCAGCCACCACCTGCGGGACAGAGCGGATACGCAGTATTTT.